These T cell receptor beta chains were read from a single sample in a study of radiotherapy plus CTLA-4 blockade in lung cancer. Assay: immunoSEQ multiplex PCR; the TCRdb copy retains only in-frame clones and omits some. Of roughly 80,000 clones listed, over 70% were seen once; the top ten hold 4%. The source material was peripheral blood, sampled from a patient treated with radiotherapy plus ipilimumab. The receptors originated from a human donor with non-small cell lung cancer who had a partial response to radiotherapy plus ipilimumab. Some clones in this sample may be carry-over from other donors' samples. Each CDR3 is given with its conserved first and last residue. The D gene is left open where the match is weak. Where a row states a size, it is once, few, many or the class of an expanded clone; other rows omit it.

d_call: -
clone_size: -
j_call: TRBJ1-3
v_call: TRBV29-1
cdr3_aa: CSVATPESSGNTIYF
cdr3_nt: TGCAGCGTCGCTACCCCGGAGAGCTCTGGAAACACCATATATTTT

d_call: -
clone_size: -
j_call: TRBJ2-5
v_call: TRBV11-3
cdr3_aa: CASSAGTYWEAETQYF
cdr3_nt: TGTGCCAGCAGCGCGGGAACTTACTGGGAGGCCGAGACCCAGTACTTC

d_call: -
clone_size: -
j_call: TRBJ1-1
v_call: TRBV7-2
cdr3_aa: CASSSMTGWAEAFF
cdr3_nt: TGTGCCAGCAGCTCTATGACAGGCTGGGCTGAAGCTTTCTTT

d_call: -
clone_size: -
j_call: TRBJ2-2
v_call: TRBV27
cdr3_aa: CASRGTVLNTGELFF
cdr3_nt: TGTGCCAGCAGAGGTACAGTGCTGAACACCGGGGAGCTGTTTTTT

d_call: TRBD2
clone_size: -
j_call: TRBJ2-3
v_call: TRBV5-1
cdr3_aa: CASSLASGGDTQYF
cdr3_nt: TGCGCCAGCAGCTTGGCTAGCGGCGGGGATACGCAGTATTTT

d_call: -
clone_size: -
j_call: TRBJ2-3
v_call: TRBV7-9
cdr3_aa: CASSLPPGEAVGTQYF
cdr3_nt: TGTGCCAGCAGCTTACCCCCGGGGGAGGCGGTAGGGACGCAGTATTTT

d_call: TRBD1
clone_size: -
j_call: TRBJ1-2
v_call: TRBV7-8
cdr3_aa: CASSLDRSNYGYTF
cdr3_nt: TGTGCCAGCAGCCTGGACAGGAGTAACTATGGCTACACCTTC

d_call: TRBD2
clone_size: -
j_call: TRBJ2-5
v_call: TRBV5-4
cdr3_aa: CASKRTSGGEETQYF
cdr3_nt: TGTGCCAGCAAAAGGACTAGCGGGGGGGAAGAGACCCAGTACTTC

d_call: TRBD1
clone_size: few
j_call: TRBJ1-1
v_call: TRBV6-1
cdr3_aa: CASGQGGHTEAFF
cdr3_nt: TGTGCCAGCGGACAGGGCGGGCACACTGAAGCTTTCTTT

d_call: -
clone_size: once
j_call: TRBJ2-7
v_call: TRBV18
cdr3_aa: CASSPHEGVYEQYF
cdr3_nt: TGTGCCAGCTCACCGCATGAAGGGGTCTACGAGCAGTACTTC

d_call: -
clone_size: few
j_call: TRBJ2-7
v_call: TRBV5-1
cdr3_aa: CASSDSGSTYEQYF
cdr3_nt: TGCGCCAGCAGCGACTCCGGGTCTACCTACGAGCAGTACTTC

d_call: TRBD1
clone_size: -
j_call: TRBJ1-2
v_call: TRBV6-1
cdr3_aa: CASSENGGQGAPYGYTF
cdr3_nt: TGTGCCAGCAGTGAAAACGGTGGACAGGGGGCCCCCTATGGCTACACCTTC

d_call: TRBD1
clone_size: -
j_call: TRBJ1-2
v_call: TRBV6-5
cdr3_aa: CASKSTGTGGFGYTF
cdr3_nt: TGTGCCAGCAAATCTACCGGGACAGGGGGCTTTGGCTACACCTTC

d_call: TRBD2
clone_size: -
j_call: TRBJ2-2
v_call: TRBV28
cdr3_aa: CASSLDLAGTGELFF
cdr3_nt: TGTGCCAGCAGTTTAGATCTAGCGGGAACCGGGGAGCTGTTTTTT

d_call: TRBD1
clone_size: -
j_call: TRBJ1-5
v_call: TRBV19
cdr3_aa: CASSATGGHQPQHF
cdr3_nt: TGTGCCAGTAGTGCTACAGGGGGCCATCAGCCCCAGCATTTT

d_call: -
clone_size: -
j_call: TRBJ1-1
v_call: TRBV5-1
cdr3_aa: CASSLAGQNTEAFF
cdr3_nt: TGCGCCAGCAGCTTGGCCGGTCAGAACACTGAAGCTTTCTTT

d_call: TRBD1
clone_size: few
j_call: TRBJ1-6
v_call: TRBV5-1
cdr3_aa: CASSASRGTGDSPLHF
cdr3_nt: TGCGCCAGCAGCGCATCACGCGGGACAGGTGATTCACCCCTCCACTTT

d_call: TRBD1
clone_size: many
j_call: TRBJ1-4
v_call: TRBV25-1
cdr3_aa: CASSEELGGLYEKLFF
cdr3_nt: TGTGCCAGCAGTGAAGAACTAGGGGGCTTGTATGAAAAACTGTTTTTT

d_call: -
clone_size: -
j_call: TRBJ1-6
v_call: TRBV5-4
cdr3_aa: CASSLREGRNSPLHF
cdr3_nt: TGTGCCAGCAGCTTAAGGGAGGGGAGAAATTCACCCCTCCACTTT

d_call: TRBD1
clone_size: -
j_call: TRBJ1-5
v_call: TRBV7-2
cdr3_aa: CASSLGTGDPQHF
cdr3_nt: TGTGCCAGCAGCTTAGGGACAGGGGACCCACAGCATTTT

d_call: TRBD1
clone_size: once
j_call: TRBJ2-7
v_call: TRBV2
cdr3_aa: CASSEGGTGGHEQYF
cdr3_nt: TGTGCCAGCAGTGAAGGGGGGACAGGGGGGCACGAGCAGTACTTC

d_call: TRBD1
clone_size: -
j_call: TRBJ1-2
v_call: TRBV28
cdr3_aa: CASSSGQGYYGYTF
cdr3_nt: TGTGCCAGCAGTTCAGGACAGGGATACTATGGCTACACCTTC

d_call: -
clone_size: -
j_call: TRBJ2-7
v_call: TRBV11-2
cdr3_aa: CASSSVHEQYF
cdr3_nt: TGTGCCAGCAGCTCCGTTCACGAGCAGTACTTC

d_call: TRBD2
clone_size: -
j_call: TRBJ2-3
v_call: TRBV10-2
cdr3_aa: CASRLAGEGTQYF
cdr3_nt: TGCGCCAGCCGACTAGCGGGGGAGGGTACGCAGTATTTT

d_call: -
clone_size: -
j_call: TRBJ1-1
v_call: TRBV14
cdr3_aa: CASSQATFRSTEAFF
cdr3_nt: TGTGCCAGCAGCCAAGCGACGTTTAGGAGCACTGAAGCTTTCTTT

d_call: -
clone_size: -
j_call: TRBJ1-3
v_call: TRBV6-5
cdr3_aa: CASSPMKSSGNTIYF
cdr3_nt: TGTGCCAGCAGTCCGATGAAGAGCTCTGGAAACACCATATATTTT

d_call: TRBD2
clone_size: few
j_call: TRBJ2-1
v_call: TRBV28
cdr3_aa: CASTGLAGALYNEQFF
cdr3_nt: TGTGCCAGCACTGGACTAGCGGGAGCACTCTACAATGAGCAGTTCTTC

d_call: -
clone_size: few
j_call: TRBJ1-3
v_call: TRBV7-2
cdr3_aa: CASSQSGNTIYF
cdr3_nt: TGTGCCAGCAGCCAATCAGGGAACACCATATATTTT

d_call: -
clone_size: -
j_call: TRBJ2-1
v_call: TRBV27
cdr3_aa: CASKRGGASEGEQFF
cdr3_nt: TGTGCCAGCAAGAGGGGGGGGGCTAGCGAAGGTGAGCAGTTCTTC

d_call: -
clone_size: -
j_call: TRBJ2-7
v_call: TRBV13
cdr3_aa: CASSLGRGGGIYEQYF
cdr3_nt: TGTGCCAGCAGCTTAGGCCGTGGGGGCGGAATCTACGAGCAGTACTTC

d_call: TRBD1
clone_size: -
j_call: TRBJ2-5
v_call: TRBV5-4
cdr3_aa: CASSPGQGRAEETQYF
cdr3_nt: TGTGCCAGCAGCCCGGGACAGGGGAGGGCCGAAGAGACCCAGTACTTC

d_call: TRBD1
clone_size: -
j_call: TRBJ1-6
v_call: TRBV6-1
cdr3_aa: CASSAAGQGVSPLHF
cdr3_nt: TGTGCCAGCAGCGCCGCGGGACAGGGTGTTTCGCCCCTCCACTTT

d_call: TRBD1
clone_size: many
j_call: TRBJ2-5
v_call: TRBV27
cdr3_aa: CASSPGTGARSMYF
cdr3_nt: TGTGCCAGCAGTCCGGGGACAGGGGCCCGCTCTATGTACTTC

d_call: -
clone_size: -
j_call: TRBJ2-7
v_call: TRBV6-6
cdr3_aa: CAIKDSSSSYEQYF
cdr3_nt: TGTGCCATCAAAGACAGCTCAAGCTCCTACGAGCAGTACTTC

d_call: TRBD2
clone_size: -
j_call: TRBJ2-5
v_call: TRBV11-2
cdr3_aa: CASSLLLAGVAETQYF
cdr3_nt: TGTGCCAGCAGCCTCCTACTAGCGGGAGTGGCAGAGACCCAGTACTTC

d_call: -
clone_size: -
j_call: TRBJ2-7
v_call: TRBV7-2
cdr3_aa: CASSMTRYEQYF
cdr3_nt: TGTGCCAGCAGCATGACCAGGTACGAGCAGTACTTC

d_call: -
clone_size: -
j_call: TRBJ2-5
v_call: TRBV5-4
cdr3_aa: CASSGTGRETQYF
cdr3_nt: TGTGCCAGCAGCGGTACAGGGCGGGAGACCCAGTACTTC

d_call: -
clone_size: -
j_call: TRBJ1-2
v_call: TRBV11-1
cdr3_aa: CASSRVPGVEDGYTF
cdr3_nt: TGTGCCAGCAGCCGCGTACCAGGGGTTGAAGATGGCTACACCTTC

d_call: -
clone_size: -
j_call: TRBJ2-7
v_call: TRBV7-2
cdr3_aa: CASSLVSSDEQYF
cdr3_nt: TGTGCCAGCAGCTTAGTCTCCTCCGACGAGCAGTACTTC

d_call: TRBD2
clone_size: -
j_call: TRBJ2-5
v_call: TRBV10-2
cdr3_aa: CASSESYSGGADETQYF
cdr3_nt: TGCGCCAGCAGTGAGTCGTATAGCGGGGGGGCGGATGAGACCCAGTACTTC

d_call: TRBD2
clone_size: -
j_call: TRBJ2-5
v_call: TRBV7-2
cdr3_aa: CASSHGPRGRYQETQYF
cdr3_nt: TGTGCCAGCAGCCATGGGCCGCGGGGGAGGTACCAAGAGACCCAGTACTTC

d_call: -
clone_size: few
j_call: TRBJ2-7
v_call: TRBV10-3
cdr3_aa: CAISEVWREQYF
cdr3_nt: TGTGCCATCAGTGAGGTTTGGAGGGAGCAGTACTTC

d_call: TRBD1
clone_size: -
j_call: TRBJ1-6
v_call: TRBV5-1
cdr3_aa: CASSKDGTADYNSPLHF
cdr3_nt: TGCGCCAGCAGCAAGGACGGGACAGCCGACTATAATTCACCCCTCCACTTT

d_call: -
clone_size: -
j_call: TRBJ1-4
v_call: TRBV10-3
cdr3_aa: CAISGDFNEKLFF
cdr3_nt: TGTGCCATCAGCGGGGATTTTAATGAAAAACTGTTTTTT

d_call: -
clone_size: -
j_call: TRBJ2-2
v_call: TRBV9
cdr3_aa: CASSVGGLGFAGELFF
cdr3_nt: TGTGCCAGCAGCGTGGGAGGCCTGGGGTTTGCCGGGGAGCTGTTTTTT

d_call: -
clone_size: few
j_call: TRBJ1-4
v_call: TRBV28
cdr3_aa: CASSPGGGNEKLFF
cdr3_nt: TGTGCCAGCAGCCCGGGAGGGGGAAATGAAAAACTGTTTTTT